This T cell receptor beta chain originates from a study of read filtering for tumor transcriptome and immune sequencing. This clonotype was recorded many times. The library was built from around 380 ng RNA with molecular barcoded adaptors for alpha/delta and beta/gamma chains. MiXCR was run by TCRdb on the reads, yielding one entry per CDR3 protein. The sample lists 39,000 or so distinct CDR3 sequences, roughly an eighth occurring once. Germline lookup yields CDR1 LGHDT and CDR2 YNNKEL (reference sequence). V shed 6 bases, J shed 3 bases, and the junction held 8 bases outside the gene matches. The CDR3 is 14 residues long.

Sequencing was performed on a population of CD138-negative cells sorted from bone marrow. The V call is TRBV3-1, the J call TRBJ2-7, with 7 bases aligning to TRBD1. This TCR derives from a donor over 35 with multiple myeloma. CDR3 sequence (DNA): TGTGCCAGCAGTTCAACAGGGGTGGGCTACGAGCAGTACTTC. Translated: CASSSTGVGYEQYF.